Below are 9 T cell receptor beta chains sequenced from a single sample in a study of blood T cells in healthy people across ages. A second PCR of about 6 to 11 cycles used a sample-barcoded 5' primer and a J-beta primer mix. In TCRdb, the 5' RACE reads were re-called with MiXCR into one record per CDR3 protein. The sample shows about 570,000 distinct CDR3 sequences, 25% to 30% of them seen only once. The specimen was blood. The receptors derive from a woman in her sixties or seventies in good health.

This chain joins TRBV24-1 and TRBJ2-2, with D tentatively TRBD2 (6 bases). This CDR3 comprises 16 residues. The V end was cut by 11 bases, the J end by 0 bases, with 18 bases between. Germline V gene sequence: CDR1 KGHDR, CDR2 SFDVKD. CDR3 sequence: CANGGLEIANTGELFF. In DNA form, the CDR3 reads TGTGCCAATGGAGGGCTTGAGATCGCGAACACCGGGGAGCTGTTTTTT.

This chain links TRBV20-1 with TRBJ1-4, with 9 bases that match TRBD1. Trimming took 3 bases from V and 8 from J; bases not matched to a gene: 10. The CDR3 loop spans 15 amino acids. Per the germline V gene, CDR1 is DFQATT and CDR2 is SNEGSKA (reference sequence). This CDR3 is CSASVWGQGSEKLFF. In DNA, the CDR3 is TGCAGTGCTAGCGTATGGGGACAGGGCAGCGAAAAACTGTTTTTT.

This clonotype was seen a few times. This chain uses TRBV12-3 or TRBV12-4 with TRBJ2-3; D gene uncertain. V was clipped by 6 bases and J by 0 bases, with 10 bases between them. CDR3 size: 14 residues. The CDR3 nucleotides are TGTGCCAGCAGACCCGGCGCGAGCACAGATACGCAGTATTTT. Residues: CASRPGASTDTQYF.

The J gene is TRBJ2-1, the V gene TRBV5-1, with unresolved D. V was shortened by 4 bases and J by 0 bases, with 17 bases between the two germline ends. The germline V gene has CDR1 SGHRS and CDR2 YFSETQ. The CDR3 runs to 17 residues. The DNA of the CDR3 is TGCGCCAGCAGCCTAACTCCCTTAGGTAGCTCCTACAATGAGCAGTTCTTC. Its protein product is CASSLTPLGSSYNEQFF.

The V and J genes are TRBV7-2 and TRBJ1-6; D gene ambiguous. CDR3 length: 11 residues. CDR1 SGHTA and CDR2 FQGNSA come from the germline V gene. V was trimmed by 5 bases and J by 14 bases, leaving 10 bases between them. This CDR3 is CASSNGLALHF. CDR3 in DNA: TGTGCCAGCAGCAACGGGTTAGCCCTCCACTTT.

This chain joins TRBV11-2 and TRBJ1-5; D gene unclear. This CDR3 has 13 residues. The V gene lost 2 bases and the J gene lost 4 bases, with 6 bases spanning the gap. Germline values: CDR1 SGHAT, CDR2 FQNNGV. CDR3 nucleotides: TGTGCCAGCAGCTTATCGGCGAATCAGCCCCAGCATTTT. Protein sequence: CASSLSANQPQHF. The complete variable domain, with remaining parts taken from reference TRBV11-2 and TRBJ1-5, reads EAGVAQSPRYKIIEKRQSVAFWCNPISGHATLYWYQQILGQGPKLLIQFQNNGVVDDSQLPKDRFSAERLKGVDSTLKIQPAKLEDSAVYLCASSLSANQPQHFGDGTRLSIL.

This clonotype was found a few times. The chain has TRBV2 and TRBJ1-3; D unresolved. CDR1 is SNHLY and CDR2 is FYNNEI in the germline V gene. The CDR3 has 15 residues. Trimming took off 6 bases at V and 0 bases at J, with 12 bases between the two ends. In DNA form, the CDR3 reads TGTGCCAGCAGCCCCTTGGTTATCTCTGGAAACACCATATATTTT. This codes for CASSPLVISGNTIYF.

The chain carries TRBV11-2 and TRBJ1-1; 10 bases are a match to TRBD1. CDR3 length: 14 amino acids. Trimming took 3 bases from V and 5 from J; bases not matched to a gene: 3. CDR1 is SGHAT, CDR2 FQNNGV, per germline. CDR3 in DNA: TGTGCCAGCAGCTTTTTGGGACAGGGGACTGAAGCTTTCTTT. It encodes CASSFLGQGTEAFF.

The V and J genes are TRBV7-9 and TRBJ2-7; D is ambiguous. CDR1 is SEHNR and CDR2 is FQNEAQ in the germline V gene (reference sequence). The CDR3 contains 13 residues. Trimming removed 5 bases from V and 6 bases from J, with 14 bases in between. This chain's CDR3 is CASSLRRHGEQYF. The CDR3 DNA sequence: TGTGCCAGCAGCCTGCGACGTCACGGCGAGCAGTACTTC. The variable domain in full, with the rest retrieved from reference TRBV7-9 and TRBJ2-7, is DTGVSQNPRHKITKRGQNVTFRCDPISEHNRLYWYRQTLGQGPEFLTYFQNEAQLEKSRLLSDRFSAERPKGSFSTLEIQRTEQGDSAMYLCASSLRRHGEQYFGPGTRLTVT.